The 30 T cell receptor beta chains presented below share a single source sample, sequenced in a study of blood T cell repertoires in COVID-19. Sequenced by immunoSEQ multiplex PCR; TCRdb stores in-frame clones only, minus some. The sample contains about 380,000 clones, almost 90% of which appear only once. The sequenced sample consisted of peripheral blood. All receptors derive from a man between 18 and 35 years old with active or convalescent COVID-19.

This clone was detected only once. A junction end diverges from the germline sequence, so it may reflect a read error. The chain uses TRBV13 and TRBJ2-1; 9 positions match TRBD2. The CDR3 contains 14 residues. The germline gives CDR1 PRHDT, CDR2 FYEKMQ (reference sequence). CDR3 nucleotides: TGTGCCAGCAGCTTAGAGGTAGCGGGAGAGCCCCCGATCTTC. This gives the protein CASSLEVAGEPPIF.

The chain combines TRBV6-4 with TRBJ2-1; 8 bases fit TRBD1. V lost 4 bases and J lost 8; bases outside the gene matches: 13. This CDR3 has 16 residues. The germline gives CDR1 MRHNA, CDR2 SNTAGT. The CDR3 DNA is TGTGCCAGCAGTGTTTTCCAGGGGGCGTCGTTCGATGAGCAGTTCTTC. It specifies CASSVFQGASFDEQFF.

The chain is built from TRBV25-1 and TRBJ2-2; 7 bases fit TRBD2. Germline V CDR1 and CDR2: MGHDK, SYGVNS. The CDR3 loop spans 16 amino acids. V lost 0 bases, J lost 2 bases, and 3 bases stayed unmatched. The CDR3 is CASSEYAGDNTGELFF. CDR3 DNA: TGTGCCAGCAGTGAATACGCGGGAGATAACACCGGGGAGCTGTTTTTT.

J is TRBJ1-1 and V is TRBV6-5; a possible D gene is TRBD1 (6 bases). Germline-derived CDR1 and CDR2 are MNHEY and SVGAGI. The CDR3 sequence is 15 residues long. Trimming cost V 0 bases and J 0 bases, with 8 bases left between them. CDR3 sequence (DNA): TGTGCCAGCAGTTACTCGACAGGCTTGAACACTGAAGCTTTCTTT. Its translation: CASSYSTGLNTEAFF.

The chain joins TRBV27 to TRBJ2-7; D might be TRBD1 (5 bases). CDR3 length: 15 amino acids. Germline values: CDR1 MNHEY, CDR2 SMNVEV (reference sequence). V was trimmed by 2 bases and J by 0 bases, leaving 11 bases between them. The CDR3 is CASSLQGWGSYEQYF. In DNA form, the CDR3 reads TGTGCCAGCAGTTTACAGGGTTGGGGCTCCTACGAGCAGTACTTC.

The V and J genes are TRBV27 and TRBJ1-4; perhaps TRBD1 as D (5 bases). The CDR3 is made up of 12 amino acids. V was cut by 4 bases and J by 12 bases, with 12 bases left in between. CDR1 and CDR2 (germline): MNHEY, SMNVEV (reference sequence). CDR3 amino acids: CASSYPPGELFF. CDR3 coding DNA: TGTGCCAGCAGTTACCCCCCGGGGGAACTGTTTTTT.

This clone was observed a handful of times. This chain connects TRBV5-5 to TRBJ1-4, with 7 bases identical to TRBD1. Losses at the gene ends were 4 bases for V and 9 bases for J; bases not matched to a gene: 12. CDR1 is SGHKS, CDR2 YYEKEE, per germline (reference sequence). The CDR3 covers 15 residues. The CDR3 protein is CASSPWWQGEKKLFF. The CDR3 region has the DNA TGTGCCAGCAGCCCTTGGTGGCAGGGGGAGAAAAAACTGTTTTTT.

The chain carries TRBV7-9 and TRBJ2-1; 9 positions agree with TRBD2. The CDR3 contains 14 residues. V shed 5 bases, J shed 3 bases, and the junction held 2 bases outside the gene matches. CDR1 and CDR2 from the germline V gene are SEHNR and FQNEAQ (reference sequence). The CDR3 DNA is TGTGCCAGCAGCGGACTAGCGAGCTACAATGAGCAGTTCTTC. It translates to CASSGLASYNEQFF.

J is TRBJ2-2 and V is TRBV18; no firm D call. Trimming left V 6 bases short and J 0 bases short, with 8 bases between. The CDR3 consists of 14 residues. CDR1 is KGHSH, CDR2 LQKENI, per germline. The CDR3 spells CASSPDSNTGELFF. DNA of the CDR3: TGTGCCAGCTCCCCCGACTCGAACACCGGGGAGCTGTTTTTT.

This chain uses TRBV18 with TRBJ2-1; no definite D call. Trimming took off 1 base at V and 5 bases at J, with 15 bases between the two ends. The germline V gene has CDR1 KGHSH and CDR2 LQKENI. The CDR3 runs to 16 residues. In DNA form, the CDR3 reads TGTGCCAGCTCACCACGAGGTTCGAGGTCCCACAATGAGCAGTTCTTC. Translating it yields CASSPRGSRSHNEQFF.

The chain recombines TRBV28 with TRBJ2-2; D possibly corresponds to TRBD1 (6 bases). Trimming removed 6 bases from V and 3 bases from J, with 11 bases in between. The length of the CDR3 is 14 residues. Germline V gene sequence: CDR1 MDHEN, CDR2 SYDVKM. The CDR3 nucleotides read TGTGCCAGCAGAAAACAGGGCTACACCGGGGAGCTGTTTTTT. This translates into CASRKQGYTGELFF.

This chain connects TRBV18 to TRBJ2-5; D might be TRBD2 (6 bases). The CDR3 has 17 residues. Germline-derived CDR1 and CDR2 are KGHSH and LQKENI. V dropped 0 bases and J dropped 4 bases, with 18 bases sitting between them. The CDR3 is CASSPPGGSSVGETQYF. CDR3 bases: TGTGCCAGCTCACCACCTGGGGGGTCATCAGTGGGAGAGACCCAGTACTTC.

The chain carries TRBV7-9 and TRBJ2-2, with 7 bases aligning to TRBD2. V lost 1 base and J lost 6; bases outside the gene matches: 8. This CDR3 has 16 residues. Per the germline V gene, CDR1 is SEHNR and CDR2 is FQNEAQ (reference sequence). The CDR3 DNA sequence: TGTGCCAGCAGCTTAGTTGGCGGGAGTTTCCCCGGGGAGCTGTTTTTT. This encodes CASSLVGGSFPGELFF.

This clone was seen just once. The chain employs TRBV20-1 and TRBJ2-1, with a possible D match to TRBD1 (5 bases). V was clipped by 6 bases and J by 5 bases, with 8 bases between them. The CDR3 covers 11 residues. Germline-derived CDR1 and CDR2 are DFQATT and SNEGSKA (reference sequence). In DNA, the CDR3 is TGCAGTGCAGGGGCAGACAATGAGCAGTTCTTC. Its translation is CSAGADNEQFF.

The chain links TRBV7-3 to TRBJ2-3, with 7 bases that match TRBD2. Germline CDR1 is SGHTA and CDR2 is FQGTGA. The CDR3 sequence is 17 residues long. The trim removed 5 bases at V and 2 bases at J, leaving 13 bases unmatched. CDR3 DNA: TGTGCCAGCAGCCCGGGGAGGGCGTACGGATTCACAGATACGCAGTATTTT. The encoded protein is CASSPGRAYGFTDTQYF. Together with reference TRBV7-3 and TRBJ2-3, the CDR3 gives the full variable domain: GAGVSQTPSNKVTEKGKYVELRCDPISGHTALYWYRQSLGQGPEFLIYFQGTGAADDSGLPNDRFFAVRPEGSVSTLKIQRTERGDSAVYLCASSPGRAYGFTDTQYFGPGTRLTVL.

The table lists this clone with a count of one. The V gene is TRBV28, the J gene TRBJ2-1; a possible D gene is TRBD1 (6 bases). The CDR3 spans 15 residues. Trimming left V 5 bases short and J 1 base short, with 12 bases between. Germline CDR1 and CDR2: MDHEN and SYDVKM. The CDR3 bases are TGTGCCAGCAGTCCGGCCGGGACATCCTACAATGAGCAGTTCTTC. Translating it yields CASSPAGTSYNEQFF.

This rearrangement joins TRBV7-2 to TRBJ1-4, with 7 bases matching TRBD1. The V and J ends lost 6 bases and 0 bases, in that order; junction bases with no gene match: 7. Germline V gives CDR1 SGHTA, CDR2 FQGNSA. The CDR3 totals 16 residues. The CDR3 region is CASRKQGIATNEKLFF. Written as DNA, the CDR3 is TGTGCCAGCAGAAAACAGGGGATTGCAACTAATGAAAAACTGTTTTTT.

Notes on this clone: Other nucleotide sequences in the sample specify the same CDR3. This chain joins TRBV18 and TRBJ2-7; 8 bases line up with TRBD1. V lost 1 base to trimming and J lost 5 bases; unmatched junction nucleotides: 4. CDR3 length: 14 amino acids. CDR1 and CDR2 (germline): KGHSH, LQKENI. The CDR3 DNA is TGTGCCAGCTCACCACGGCAGGGGGCCGACGAGCAGTACTTC. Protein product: CASSPRQGADEQYF.

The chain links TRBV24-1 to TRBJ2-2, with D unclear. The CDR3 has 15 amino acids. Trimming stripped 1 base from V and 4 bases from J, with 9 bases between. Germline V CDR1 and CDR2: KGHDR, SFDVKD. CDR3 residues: CATSDFRIRTGELFF. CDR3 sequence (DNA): TGTGCCACCAGTGATTTCAGAATCCGCACCGGGGAGCTGTTTTTT.

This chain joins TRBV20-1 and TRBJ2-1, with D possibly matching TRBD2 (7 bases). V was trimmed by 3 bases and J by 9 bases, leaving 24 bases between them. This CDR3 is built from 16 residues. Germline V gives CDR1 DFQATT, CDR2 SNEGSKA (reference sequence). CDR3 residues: CSASLRGASMGSEQFF. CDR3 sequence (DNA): TGCAGTGCTAGTCTTCGGGGGGCGAGTATGGGTAGTGAGCAGTTCTTC.

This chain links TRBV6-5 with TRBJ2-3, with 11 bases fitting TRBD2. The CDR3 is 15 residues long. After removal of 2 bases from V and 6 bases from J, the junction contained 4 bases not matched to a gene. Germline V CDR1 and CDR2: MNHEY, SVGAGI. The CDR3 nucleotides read TGTGCCAGCAGTTACGATTCTAGCGGGGGGGATACGCAGTATTTT. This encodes CASSYDSSGGDTQYF.

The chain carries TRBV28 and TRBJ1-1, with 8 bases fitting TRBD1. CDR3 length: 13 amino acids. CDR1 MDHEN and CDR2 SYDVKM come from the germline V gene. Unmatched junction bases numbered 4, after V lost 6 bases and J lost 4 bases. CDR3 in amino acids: CASRKQGVTEAFF. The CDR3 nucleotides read TGTGCCAGCAGGAAACAGGGGGTCACTGAAGCTTTCTTT.

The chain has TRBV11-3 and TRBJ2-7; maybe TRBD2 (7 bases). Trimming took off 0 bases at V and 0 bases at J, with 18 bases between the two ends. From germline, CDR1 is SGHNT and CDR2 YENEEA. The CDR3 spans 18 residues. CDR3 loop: CASSLEVGGGYGSYEQYF. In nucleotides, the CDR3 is TGTGCCAGCAGCTTAGAGGTCGGCGGGGGCTACGGCTCCTACGAGCAGTACTTC.

The CDR3 here is CASSSGRYEQYF. CDR3 sequence (DNA): TGTGCCAGCAGCTCCGGTCGCTACGAGCAGTACTTC. V and J are TRBV9 and TRBJ2-7; no reliable D call. The V and J ends lost 4 bases and 3 bases respectively, with 8 bases between them. The germline CDR1 and CDR2 sequences are SGDLS and YYNGEE. The CDR3 loop spans 12 amino acids.

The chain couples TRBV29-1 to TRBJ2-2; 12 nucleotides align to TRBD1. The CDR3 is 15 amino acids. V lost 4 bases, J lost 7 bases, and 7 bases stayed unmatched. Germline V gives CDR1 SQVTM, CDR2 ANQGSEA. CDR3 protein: CSVARDRGRVGELFF. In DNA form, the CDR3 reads TGCAGCGTTGCCCGGGACAGGGGGCGGGTCGGGGAGCTGTTTTTT.

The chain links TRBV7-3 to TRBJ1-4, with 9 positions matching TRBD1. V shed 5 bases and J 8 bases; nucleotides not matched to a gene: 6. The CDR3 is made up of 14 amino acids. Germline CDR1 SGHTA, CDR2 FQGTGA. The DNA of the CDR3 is TGTGCCAGCAGCCTGGACAGGGGAAACGAAAAACTGTTTTTT. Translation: CASSLDRGNEKLFF.

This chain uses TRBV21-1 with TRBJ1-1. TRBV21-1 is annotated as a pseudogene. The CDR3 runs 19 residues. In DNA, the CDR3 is TGTGCCAGCAGCAAAGTGAAGCAGCGATCGACGCTTATGAACACTGAAGCTTTCTTT. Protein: CASSKVKQRSTLMNTEAFF.

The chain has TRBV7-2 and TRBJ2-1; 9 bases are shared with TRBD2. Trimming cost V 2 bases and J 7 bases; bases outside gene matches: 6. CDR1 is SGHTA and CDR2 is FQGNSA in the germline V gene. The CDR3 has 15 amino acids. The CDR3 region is CASSLSSGVGNEQFF. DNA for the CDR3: TGTGCCAGCAGCTTATCTAGCGGGGTCGGTAATGAGCAGTTCTTC. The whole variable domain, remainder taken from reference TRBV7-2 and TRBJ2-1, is GAGVSQSPSNKVTEKGKDVELRCDPISGHTALYWYRQSLGQGLEFLIYFQGNSAPDKSGLPSDRFSAERTGGSVSTLTIQRTQQEDSAVYLCASSLSSGVGNEQFFGPGTRLTVL.

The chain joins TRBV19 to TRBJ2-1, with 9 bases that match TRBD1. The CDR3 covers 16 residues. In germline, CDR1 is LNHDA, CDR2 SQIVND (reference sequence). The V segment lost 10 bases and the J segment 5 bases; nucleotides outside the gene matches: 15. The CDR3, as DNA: TGTGCCACAGCAAGTGCCGGACAGGGGAGGGACAATGAGCAGTTCTTC. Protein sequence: CATASAGQGRDNEQFF.

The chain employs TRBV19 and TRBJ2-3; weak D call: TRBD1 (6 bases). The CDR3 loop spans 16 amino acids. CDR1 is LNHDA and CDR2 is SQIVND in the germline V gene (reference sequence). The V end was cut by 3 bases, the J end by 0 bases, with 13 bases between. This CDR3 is CASSISSGTSTDTQYF. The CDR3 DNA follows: TGTGCCAGTAGTATCAGTTCAGGGACAAGCACAGATACGCAGTATTTT.